This TCR beta chain is from a study of blood T cell repertoires in COVID-19 (dated by TCRdb to the early 2020s). Turning to the overall study: Collaborator samples came from the United States, Italy and Spain and covered acute and convalescent phases of COVID-19. The repertoires were released in a freely available public database meant as a resource for research on the immune response to SARS-CoV-2. The sample metadata nearly always contained a de-identified subject ID, COVID-19 status, age in years and sex. The material from the prospective study consisted of cDNA or gDNA derived from T cells, B-cell-depleted T cells, or PBMCs. Deeply sampled blood TCRbeta repertoires from subjects exposed to, actively infected with, or recovered from COVID-19 were included in the dataset. Where available, HLA class I and class II types were obtained from metadata supplied by the sample provider rather than from assay-based typing. Samples were obtained from the ongoing ImmuneRACE study (first 160 participants) and from some 1,300 subjects provided by 6 global collaborators. Points the paper makes about the study in general: The amount of clinical and demographic metadata varied by source and participant and was provided uncurated.

Each collaborating institution followed its own protocols to collect whole blood in K2EDTA tubes. For TCRbeta analysis, collaborators shipped samples in one of three forms: frozen whole blood, isolated PBMCs, or DNA extracted from either of those sample types. TCRbeta CDR3 regions were amplified from genomic DNA by means of the immunoSEQ Assay, a bias-controlled multiplex PCR. The authors' pipeline ran thus. Within the assay, amplification of reference gene primers was used to estimate how many nucleated cells each sample contained. Sequence reads were collapsed and filtered to measure the absolute abundance of every unique TCRbeta CDR3 rearrangement. For each sample, productive Simpson clonality was calculated by taking the square root of Simpson's diversity index across productive rearrangements. The table was pulled from immuneACCESS by TCRdb, which kept in-frame rearrangements only. Such tables lose some clones; where checked, under half of the loss comes from unresolved V genes, and the rest has no known cause. That table gives V, J and clone size, and the DNA gave D and trimming. Within this sample are around 100,000 clones, with about 90% of them counted one time only. The biggest ten clones account for roughly 6% of the sample.

Turning to this clone: Its antigen remains unidentified. Base qualities are not provided; no much larger clone lies one nucleotide away.

V loses 5 bases at its end and J loses 4 bases; junction bases beyond the gene matches: 6. Based on the germline V gene (reference sequence), the CDR1 and CDR2 sequences are LGHDT and YNNKEL. Its CDR3 holds 14 amino acids, cysteine through phenylalanine. Only CDR3 DNA remains: 42 bases, in frame from the first base. Sequenced input: peripheral blood. In this chain, TRBV3-1 (or the pseudogene TRBV3-2) is recombined with TRBJ1-2, and 8 junction bases match TRBD1. The TCR sequence derives from a human donor in a cohort sampled during active COVID-19. The DNA sequence is TGTGCCAGCAGCGGAAGGACAGGGACCTATGGCTACACCTTC. Its translation reads: CASSGRTGTYGYTF.